This T cell receptor beta chain was found in a study of blood T cell repertoires in COVID-19. The V end lost 0 bases, the J end lost 6 bases, and 13 bases lay between the germline ends. This CDR3 has 14 residues. The V gene's germline CDR1 is SGDLS and CDR2 YYNGEE. The sample holds a few counts of this clone. Using immunoSEQ multiplex PCR, the repertoire was profiled, and TCRdb retains in-frame clones only, with some absent. The sample has about 93,000 clones, 90% seen once. V and J are TRBV9 and TRBJ2-7; a possible D gene is TRBD2 (5 bases). The receptor was derived from a human donor with active COVID-19. The donor label of this sample is uncertain. Sequencing input: peripheral blood. CDR3 sequence: CASSVGFSESEQYF. The DNA for the CDR3 is TGTGCCAGCAGCGTAGGGTTTAGCGAGAGCGAGCAGTACTTC.